The entry below gives a single T cell receptor beta chain sequence along with its context. The protocol was immunoSEQ multiplex PCR, while the TCRdb copy is restricted to in-frame clones and leaves out a portion. The repertoire has about 230,000 clones, 87% of them found once; the top ten carry roughly a tenth. The data are from a study of blood T cell repertoires in COVID-19. The length of the CDR3 is 16 residues. Per germline, CDR1 SGDLS and CDR2 YYNGEE. Trimming pared 4 bases from V and 3 bases from J, leaving 14 bases between. The genes are TRBV9 and TRBJ2-6; TRBD1 is a possible D gene (6 bases). Sequenced sample: PBMCs or T cells enriched from blood (not recorded which). The origin of this receptor is a man aged 25 to 40 who had recovered from COVID-19. The CDR3 sequence: CASSSTTGFGANVLTF. The CDR3 DNA is TGTGCCAGCAGCTCAACAACAGGGTTTGGGGCCAACGTCCTGACTTTC.